This T cell receptor beta chain is drawn from a study of blood T cell repertoires in COVID-19. Libraries were prepared by immunoSEQ multiplex PCR; TCRdb keeps only in-frame clonotypes and omits some of them. The table records tens of thousands of clones, roughly 70% of them present only once. The receptor's source is a man aged 70-80 years with COVID-19, enrolled during active disease. The sequenced material came from peripheral blood.

The CDR3 nucleotides are TGTGCCAGCAGTTTTCCGGGTTTCGGGGAGCTGTTTTTT. This codes for CASSFPGFGELFF. The V call is TRBV27, the J call TRBJ2-2, with no clear D. This CDR3 contains 13 residues. Trimming removed 3 bases from V and 7 bases from J, with 9 bases in between. The germline CDR1 and CDR2 sequences are MNHEY and SMNVEV (reference sequence).